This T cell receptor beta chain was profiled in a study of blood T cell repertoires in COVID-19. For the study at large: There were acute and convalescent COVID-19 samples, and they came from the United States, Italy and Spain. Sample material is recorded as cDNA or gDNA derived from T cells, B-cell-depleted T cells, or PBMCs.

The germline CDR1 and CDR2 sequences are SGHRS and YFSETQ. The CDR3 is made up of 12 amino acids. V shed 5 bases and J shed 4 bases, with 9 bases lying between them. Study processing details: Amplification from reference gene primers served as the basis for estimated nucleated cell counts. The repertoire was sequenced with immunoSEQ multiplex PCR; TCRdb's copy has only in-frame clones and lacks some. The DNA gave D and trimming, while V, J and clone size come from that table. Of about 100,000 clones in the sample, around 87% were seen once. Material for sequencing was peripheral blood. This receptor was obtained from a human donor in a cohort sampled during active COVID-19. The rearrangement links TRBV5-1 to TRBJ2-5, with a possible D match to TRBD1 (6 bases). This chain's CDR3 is CASSGGPETQYF. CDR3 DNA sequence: TGCGCCAGCAGTGGGGGCCCAGAGACCCAGTACTTC.